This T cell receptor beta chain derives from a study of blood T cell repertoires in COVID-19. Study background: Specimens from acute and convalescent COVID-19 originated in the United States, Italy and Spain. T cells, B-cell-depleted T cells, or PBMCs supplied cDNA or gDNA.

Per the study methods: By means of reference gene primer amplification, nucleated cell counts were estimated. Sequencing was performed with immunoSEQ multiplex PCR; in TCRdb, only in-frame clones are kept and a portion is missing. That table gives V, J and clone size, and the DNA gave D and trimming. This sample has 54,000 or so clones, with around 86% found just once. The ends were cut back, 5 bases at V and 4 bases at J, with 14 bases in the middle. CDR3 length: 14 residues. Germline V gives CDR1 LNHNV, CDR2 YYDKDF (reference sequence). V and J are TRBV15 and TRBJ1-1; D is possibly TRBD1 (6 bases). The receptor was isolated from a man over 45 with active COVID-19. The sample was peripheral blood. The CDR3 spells CATSGGQWGTEAFF. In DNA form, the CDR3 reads TGTGCCACCAGCGGCGGACAGTGGGGCACTGAAGCTTTCTTT. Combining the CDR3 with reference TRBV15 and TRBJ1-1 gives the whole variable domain DAMVIQNPRYQVTQFGKPVTLSCSQTLNHNVMYWYQQKSSQAPKLLFHYYDKDFNNEADTPDNFQSRRPNTSFCFLDIRSPGLGDTAMYLCATSGGQWGTEAFFGQGTRLTVV.